The T cell receptor beta chain described here comes from a study of radiation and T cells in renal cell carcinoma. TCRdb's table, derived via immunoSEQ multiplex PCR, lists solely in-frame clones and lacks some. The data show 150,000 or so clones, roughly nine tenths seen once. Time point reported: baseline pretreatment blood. Treatment indicated: 15 Gy SBRT to primary tumor, nephrectomy 4 weeks later. This CDR3 contains 14 residues. V gave up 6 bases and J gave up 7 bases; unmatched junction bases: 10. Germline values: CDR1 MNHEY, CDR2 SMNVEV (reference sequence). This clonotype was obtained from a woman aged 70 to 79 with renal cell carcinoma. V and J are TRBV27 and TRBJ2-7, with 9 bases matching TRBD2. The sample consisted of blood, taken from a patient whose treatment included radiotherapy and nephrectomy. The CDR3 region is CASSRLASGVEQYF. CDR3 nucleotides: TGTGCCAGCAGCCGCCTGGCTAGCGGGGTTGAGCAGTACTTC.